A selection of T cell receptor beta chains follows, all from one sample in a study of T cell repertoires in cytomegalovirus infection. TCRdb re-analysed the reads in MiXCR, keeping a single row per CDR3 protein. The table shows tens of thousands of distinct CDR3 sequences, with approximately 22% occurring only once. Their cognate antigens are unknown. The sequencing input was PBMCs, sequenced either directly or after in vitro stimulation (not recorded which). These receptors were obtained from a human donor in good health (CMV status not recorded). Some clones in this sample may be carry-over from other donors' samples. Both conserved end residues are trimmed from each CDR3. Not all rows give a size; the values are once, few, many and, for expanded clones, a class.

TRBV7-2,NA,ASSPYTEAF
TRBV5-1,many,ASAKFGTDDGYT
TRBV7-9,few,ASSGGQVHEKLF
TRBV7-2,many,ASSGLIPLSEQY
TRBV3-1,NA,ASSQDLGHRPNTEAF
TRBV28,NA,ASASGQNTYEQY
TRBV7-8,few,ASSPILSTDTQY
TRBV5-1,few,ASSLDLETQY
TRBV20-1,few,SAPSPGGYT
TRBV7-2,many,ASSLEVWGVQY
TRBV7-2,NA,ASAFGTQESPKETQY
TRBV30,NA,AWSTRGGDRGSQH
TRBV7-2,many,ASSLAAEGYT
TRBV4-3,NA,ASSQRTVKNTEAF
TRBV28,NA,ASSFVGLSNQPQH
TRBV7-9,NA,ASSPGLIQETQY
TRBV11-2,few,ASSPSNRGENYGYT
TRBV12-3/TRBV12-4,few,ASSSGDWDGNYGYT
TRBV28,few,ASRGAGRYTEAF
TRBV4-1,NA,ASSQDRGGMNTEAF
TRBV7-2,many,ASSFRDLTSYEQY
TRBV4-2,NA,ASSQVLEGRQY
TRBV2,few,ASSRTGGTDTQY
TRBV9,NA,ASSGGSGRAYNEQF
TRBV5-6,few,ASSLTGQGGYT
TRBV4-1,NA,ASSQVLVSYEQY
TRBV10-3,NA,AISNHRVSGNTIY
TRBV19,many,ASSSPAGVGDTQY
TRBV20-1,few,SADSGRRGSYEQY
TRBV28,few,ASSLRMTNEKLF
TRBV7-2,NA,ASSPRDRNEQF
TRBV20-1,NA,SAETSGRPNYEQY
TRBV7-6,many,ASSLGTSGTYSYEQY
TRBV7-3,few,ASSPDSVVGYGYT
TRBV20-1,few,SARTGTDTQY
TRBV7-8,many,ASSLVQKNIQY
TRBV27,NA,ASSLLGTSGRNEQF
TRBV7-3,many,ASSVTSGRFTGELF
TRBV12-3/TRBV12-4,once,ASRGGLETQY
TRBV7-2,NA,ASSLVPGANYGYT
TRBV7-2,few,ASSGDGYGYT
TRBV5-1,few,ASSEDRDTEAF
TRBV12-5,NA,ASGRTSGYTGELF
TRBV7-8,NA,ASRLSGSSQF
TRBV5-5,NA,ASSLPEWGDTEAF
TRBV5-6,NA,ASSLPLLSSGANVLT
TRBV12-3/TRBV12-4,NA,ASSFPGLAGAHEQF
TRBV12-3/TRBV12-4,NA,ASSRGPGGWNYGYT
TRBV2,NA,ASSFDQPQH